Presented here are 32 T cell receptor beta chains from one specimen sequenced in a study of chemoradiotherapy in HPV16-positive cancers. Method: immunoSEQ multiplex PCR; TCRdb's copy keeps in-frame clones and lacks some. This table has around 68,000 clones, about 90% appearing once. The input for sequencing was blood, taken from a patient who underwent chemoradiotherapy. All receptors derive from a human donor with HPV-associated anogenital cancer.

The chain is built from TRBV5-8 and TRBJ1-5, with TRBD1 matching 10 bases. The CDR3 is made up of 16 amino acids. The trim removed 4 bases at V and 5 bases at J, leaving 9 bases unmatched. The germline CDR1 and CDR2 sequences are SGHTS and YDEGEE. The CDR3 region is CASSPNLGTGDQPQHF. The CDR3, as DNA: TGTGCCAGCAGCCCAAACTTAGGGACAGGGGATCAGCCCCAGCATTTT.

The rearrangement joins TRBV25-1 to TRBJ2-5; 10 nucleotides match TRBD2. V lost 5 bases and J lost 1; bases outside the gene matches: 10. The length of the CDR3 is 17 residues. Per germline, CDR1 MGHDK and CDR2 SYGVNS. CDR3 protein: CASSRSSGSRSQETQYF. In DNA form, the CDR3 reads TGTGCCAGCAGTCGGTCTAGCGGGAGTAGGAGCCAAGAGACCCAGTACTTC.

J is TRBJ2-3 and V is TRBV7-2; possibly TRBD1 or TRBD2 for D (5 bases each). The germline V gene encodes CDR1 SGHTA and CDR2 FQGNSA. Trimming shortened V by 4 bases and J by 14 bases, and 19 bases separated the two germline ends. This CDR3 spans 13 amino acids. The CDR3 DNA follows: TGTGCCAGCAGCTCGGGACCGGGATTTCAAGTGTATTTT. This codes for CASSSGPGFQVYF.

The DNA of the CDR3 is TGTGCCAGCAGCACAGGGGAGACTGAAGCTTTCTTT. Protein: CASSTGETEAFF. The chain is built from TRBV14 and TRBJ1-1; 7 bases are a match to TRBD1. CDR1 and CDR2 from the germline V gene are SGHDN and FVKESK. This CDR3 is 12 amino acids long. The V gene end was trimmed by 5 bases and the J gene end by 5 bases; junction bases not matched to a gene: 2.

This clone has just one count. The gene calls are TRBV10-3 and TRBJ1-1; D uncertain. CDR3 length equals 15 residues. Trimming took 0 bases from V and 0 from J, leaving 8 bases between them. Germline CDR1 is ENHRY and CDR2 is SYGVKD. CDR3: CAISESGRLNTEAFF. The CDR3 DNA is TGTGCCATCAGTGAGTCAGGCCGACTGAACACTGAAGCTTTCTTT.

V and J are TRBV14 and TRBJ2-1; the match to TRBD2 covers 8 bases. The germline gives CDR1 SGHDN, CDR2 FVKESK. Trimming cost V 0 bases and J 8 bases; bases outside gene matches: 9. This CDR3 region has 16 residues. CDR3 DNA: TGTGCCAGCAGCCAAGATGGACTAGCCGCGGTCGATGAGCAGTTCTTC. Translated, it gives CASSQDGLAAVDEQFF.

The rearrangement joins TRBV11-3 to TRBJ1-3; D may be TRBD1 (5 bases). The V end was cut by 3 bases, the J end by 3 bases, with 18 bases between. Germline V lookup: CDR1 SGHNT, CDR2 YENEEA. The CDR3 contains 17 residues. This CDR3 reads CASSLGRWGSSGNTIYF. The CDR3 coding sequence is TGTGCCAGCAGCTTGGGACGTTGGGGGTCGAGTGGAAACACCATATATTTT. Full variable domain (remainder filled in from reference TRBV11-3 and TRBJ1-3): EAGVVQSPRYKIIEKKQPVAFWCNPISGHNTLYWYLQNLGQGPELLIRYENEEAVDDSQLPKDRFSAERLKGVDSTLKIQPAELGDSAVYLCASSLGRWGSSGNTIYFGEGSWLTVV.

V and J are TRBV15 and TRBJ2-3; D is unclear. The germline V and J ends were trimmed by 4 bases and 3 bases, with 5 bases remaining between them. Germline CDR1 is LNHNV and CDR2 is YYDKDF (reference sequence). CDR3 length equals 12 residues. CDR3 coding DNA: TGTGCCACCAGCATTCTTACAGATACGCAGTATTTT. It encodes CATSILTDTQYF.

This clone was detected only once. This chain connects TRBV10-3 to TRBJ2-5; weak D call: TRBD2 (5 bases). Germline V gene lookup returns CDR1 ENHRY and CDR2 SYGVKD. The V and J ends lost 8 bases and 5 bases respectively, with 6 bases between them. This CDR3 has 10 amino acids. The CDR3 spells CAIGEETQYF. CDR3 nucleotide sequence: TGTGCCATCGGGGAGGAGACCCAGTACTTC.

The chain couples TRBV21-1 to TRBJ2-7. TRBV21-1 is shown as a pseudogene. The CDR3 is 17 residues long. CDR3: CASSKSSTPQNPNEQYF. In nucleotides, the CDR3 is TGTGCCAGCAGCAAAAGCAGCACTCCTCAAAACCCCAACGAGCAGTACTTC.

This rearrangement joins TRBV6-1 to TRBJ2-1; maybe TRBD1 (5 bases). With 3 bases removed from V and 9 bases from J, the gap between germline ends came to 18 bases. The CDR3 runs to 15 residues. Per germline, CDR1 MNHNS and CDR2 SASEGT. The CDR3 region has the DNA TGTGCCAGCAGTGATCTGGTTGGGGCGGTCCCTGAGCAGTTCTTC. It encodes CASSDLVGAVPEQFF.

The chain carries TRBV5-1 and TRBJ2-6; 8 nucleotides match TRBD1. Germline V gives CDR1 SGHRS, CDR2 YFSETQ. The CDR3 is 19 amino acids. V lost 0 bases, J lost 1 base, and 9 bases stayed unmatched. The chain's CDR3 is CASSLAGGQAQSGANVLTF. In nucleotides, the CDR3 is TGCGCCAGCAGCTTGGCCGGGGGACAGGCGCAATCTGGGGCCAACGTCCTGACTTTC. The whole variable domain, filled in from reference TRBV5-1 and TRBJ2-6, reads KAGVTQTPRYLIKTRGQQVTLSCSPISGHRSVSWYQQTPGQGLQFLFEYFSETQRNKGNFPGRFSGRQFSNSRSEMNVSTLELGDSALYLCASSLAGGQAQSGANVLTFGAGSRLTVL.

This chain links TRBV5-4 with TRBJ2-7, with TRBD2 identical over 8 bases. The CDR3 consists of 16 residues. V trimming: 4 bases; J trimming: 5 bases; junction bases outside the gene matches: 14. Germline V gene data show CDR1 as SGHNT and CDR2 as YYREEE (reference sequence). The CDR3 region is CASSLRLAGVVDEQYF. CDR3 DNA: TGTGCCAGCAGCCTCCGGCTAGCGGGTGTCGTCGACGAGCAGTACTTC.

The chain uses TRBV7-9 and TRBJ2-1; D possibly uses TRBD1 or TRBD2 (6 bases each). There are 15 residues in the CDR3. V dropped 7 bases and J dropped 10 bases, with 23 bases sitting between them. CDR1 and CDR2 from the germline V gene are SEHNR and FQNEAQ (reference sequence). The CDR3 DNA reads as TGTGCCAGCACCCCAGCCGCTAGCGCCACAGGGGAGCAGTTCTTC. Protein product: CASTPAASATGEQFF.

The J gene is TRBJ1-1, the V gene TRBV18; 8 bases match TRBD1. Germline assignment: CDR1 KGHSH and CDR2 LQKENI. CDR3 length equals 15 residues. The trim removed 6 bases at V and 0 bases at J, leaving 6 bases unmatched. This CDR3 is CASSPGQGLNTEAFF. The CDR3 DNA reads TGTGCCAGCTCGCCTGGACAGGGCCTGAACACTGAAGCTTTCTTT.

The chain links TRBV28 to TRBJ1-1, with 10 bases fitting TRBD1. The CDR3 totals 15 residues. Trimming cost V 5 bases and J 3 bases; bases outside gene matches: 6. The germline V gene has CDR1 MDHEN and CDR2 SYDVKM. CDR3 in amino acids: CASSPTGTGDTEAFF. CDR3 coding DNA: TGTGCCAGCAGTCCAACCGGGACAGGGGACACTGAAGCTTTCTTT.

CDR3 region: CASSSATGGDLYWGHTEAFF. The CDR3 DNA reads as TGTGCCAGTAGCTCCGCCACAGGGGGCGATCTTTACTGGGGGCACACTGAAGCTTTCTTT. The V and J genes are TRBV19 and TRBJ1-1, with TRBD1 matching over 9 bases. Germline CDR1 is LNHDA and CDR2 is SQIVND (reference sequence). J gave up 3 bases and V 6 bases, and 23 bases lay outside the gene matches. This CDR3 region has 20 residues.

CDR3 residues: CASSIVTENYGYTF. DNA for the CDR3: TGTGCCAGTAGTATAGTTACAGAGAACTATGGCTACACCTTC. The chain employs TRBV19 and TRBJ1-2; D not certain. CDR1 and CDR2 (germline): LNHDA, SQIVND (reference sequence). There are 14 residues in the CDR3. V shed 1 base and J shed 2 bases, with 8 bases lying between them.

CDR3 amino acids: CASSPIPPGIGTEAFF. CDR3 DNA: TGTGCCAGCAGCCCCATACCCCCCGGGATTGGAACTGAAGCTTTCTTT. V gene TRBV27 combines with J gene TRBJ1-1; no definite D call. The CDR3 runs to 16 residues. V was cut by 6 bases and J by 5 bases, with 22 bases left in between. CDR1 and CDR2 (germline): MNHEY, SMNVEV (reference sequence).

The chain links TRBV28 to TRBJ1-3, with D maybe TRBD1 (6 bases). The CDR3 extends over 14 amino acids. The germline V gene has CDR1 MDHEN and CDR2 SYDVKM. V was trimmed by 6 bases and J by 8 bases, leaving 17 bases between them. In DNA, the CDR3 is TGTGCCAGCAGGGATCCAGGGGAAGGGGACACCATATATTTT. Residues: CASRDPGEGDTIYF.

The chain links TRBV28 to TRBJ2-7, with D possibly TRBD2 on 6 matching bases. Looked up from germline, CDR1 is MDHEN and CDR2 is SYDVKM. Trimming took 6 bases from V and 0 from J, leaving 24 bases between them. The CDR3 extends over 18 amino acids. In DNA, the CDR3 is TGTGCCAGCAGGCGGGGCTCCTCCAGGGAATGGATCTCCTACGAGCAGTACTTC. Protein product: CASRRGSSREWISYEQYF.

The chain uses TRBV18 and TRBJ1-4; tentatively, D is TRBD1 (6 bases). Germline CDR1 and CDR2: KGHSH and LQKENI. Trimming took off 4 bases at V and 5 bases at J, with 17 bases between the two ends. The CDR3 loop spans 16 amino acids. CDR3 nucleotides: TGTGCCAGCTCACGGAACAACAGGGCAAAAAATGAAAAACTGTTTTTT. It translates to CASSRNNRAKNEKLFF.

The CDR3 reads CASSLRQTSGHNEQFF. The CDR3, as DNA: TGTGCCAGCAGTTTGAGGCAGACTAGCGGGCACAATGAGCAGTTCTTC. The rearrangement links TRBV27 to TRBJ2-1; 10 bases fit TRBD2. V dropped 3 bases and J dropped 5; count of bases not matched to a gene: 7. The CDR3 is made up of 16 amino acids. CDR1 and CDR2 from the germline V gene are MNHEY and SMNVEV (reference sequence).

The chain joins TRBV7-9 to TRBJ2-7, with D possibly matching TRBD1 (5 bases). The V end lost 1 base, the J end lost 3 bases, and 10 bases lay between the germline ends. In germline, CDR1 is SEHNR, CDR2 FQNEAQ (reference sequence). The CDR3 runs 14 residues. For the CDR3, the DNA is TGTGCCAGCAGCTTAGGACAGAAAGGCTACGAGCAGTACTTC. Its protein is CASSLGQKGYEQYF.

This clone ranks as medium-sized. The rearrangement links TRBV6-5 to TRBJ1-2; 7 nucleotides line up with TRBD1. This CDR3 comprises 12 residues. CDR1 MNHEY and CDR2 SVGAGI come from the germline V gene. The ends lost 8 bases at V and 8 bases at J; junction bases unmatched: 8. The DNA for the CDR3 is TGTGCCAGCGGACGACAGGGAAGGGGCTACACCTTC. It translates to CASGRQGRGYTF.

The chain employs TRBV25-1 and TRBJ1-2, with 7 bases that match TRBD1. V was pared by 3 bases and J by 5 bases, with 15 bases of the junction left unmatched. The CDR3 has 17 residues. Germline CDR1 and CDR2: MGHDK and SYGVNS. CDR3 coding DNA: TGTGCCAGCAGTGAGGCCGGCCTCGGGGCAGGGGGATATGGCTACACCTTC. Amino acids: CASSEAGLGAGGYGYTF.

This clone was counted only a few times. The chain combines TRBV6-1 with TRBJ1-5; D not resolved. Germline V gene lookup returns CDR1 MNHNS and CDR2 SASEGT. The CDR3 contains 14 residues. V lost 6 bases and J 4 bases, leaving 13 bases between the germline ends. The CDR3 DNA sequence: TGTGCCAGCAGCGGGGTCGACAATAATCAGCCCCAGCATTTT. Amino acid sequence: CASSGVDNNQPQHF.

The count of this clone is one. The chain is built from TRBV5-4 and TRBJ1-5, with TRBD1 identical over 7 bases. CDR1 and CDR2 (germline): SGHNT, YYREEE (reference sequence). The trim removed 4 bases at V and 5 bases at J, leaving 12 bases unmatched. CDR3 length: 16 residues. Here the CDR3 reads CASSRRTGSRDQPQHF. Here the CDR3 DNA reads TGTGCCAGCAGCAGGAGGACAGGATCCAGAGATCAGCCCCAGCATTTT.

This chain uses TRBV15 with TRBJ1-2, with unresolved D. In germline, CDR1 is LNHNV, CDR2 YYDKDF (reference sequence). The CDR3 runs to 13 residues. Trimming stripped 0 bases from V and 8 bases from J, with 10 bases between. The CDR3 coding sequence is TGTGCCACCAGCAGAGATCGAGGAGGGGGCTACACCTTC. Translated: CATSRDRGGGYTF.

In DNA, the CDR3 is TGTGCCAGCAGCTTTAACGGGGGAAACTCCTACGAGCAGTACTTC. Residues: CASSFNGGNSYEQYF. V is TRBV7-9 and J is TRBJ2-7; perhaps TRBD2 as D (6 bases). V was shortened by 3 bases and J by 0 bases, with 12 bases between the two germline ends. The CDR3 extends over 15 amino acids. CDR1 and CDR2 from the germline V gene are SEHNR and FQNEAQ (reference sequence).

This clone appeared once. The V and J genes are TRBV7-9 and TRBJ2-5; no definite D call. The CDR3 is 16 residues long. From germline, CDR1 is SEHNR and CDR2 FQNEAQ (reference sequence). The ends were cut back, 5 bases at V and 3 bases at J, with 19 bases in the middle. CDR3 bases: TGTGCCAGCAGCCCGGAACCTCTTCTAGGGAAAGAGACCCAGTACTTC. Translation: CASSPEPLLGKETQYF.

This rearrangement joins TRBV6-1 to TRBJ2-7; tentatively, D is TRBD1 (6 bases). Deletions cut 3 bases from V and 3 bases from J, with 6 bases between. The CDR3 has 12 residues. CDR1 and CDR2 (germline): MNHNS, SASEGT. CDR3 protein: CASSDRGYEQYF. In nucleotides, the CDR3 is TGTGCCAGCAGTGACAGGGGCTACGAGCAGTACTTC.